The 14 T cell receptor beta chains below come from one sample, sequenced in a study of blood T cell repertoires in COVID-19 (dated by TCRdb to between 2020 and 2021). Preparation of the library involved the immunoSEQ multiplex PCR assay. TCRdb re-hosts the immuneACCESS table, in-frame sequences only. Its copies lack some clones; in the studies checked, an unresolved V gene accounts for under half of them, and the cause for the rest is not known. Present in this sample are about 97,000 clones, roughly nine tenths of which were seen just once. The ten largest clones represent 1.7% of the sample. Source material: peripheral blood. Source of these receptors: a man in his sixties with acute or convalescent COVID-19.

This clone was counted a single time. The chain has TRBV5-1 and TRBJ1-1; TRBD1 agrees at 8 bases. Germline V lookup: CDR1 SGHRS, CDR2 YFSETQ. The trim removed 3 bases at V and 1 base at J, leaving 5 bases unmatched. The length of the CDR3 is 15 residues. CDR3 sequence reads: CASSSSGGWNTEAFF. CDR3 nucleotide sequence: TGCGCCAGCAGCTCCTCAGGGGGCTGGAACACTGAAGCTTTCTTT.

The V and J genes are TRBV7-2 and TRBJ1-1, with 7 bases matching TRBD1. CDR1 is SGHTA, CDR2 FQGNSA, per germline. The CDR3 is 13 amino acids. V shed 4 bases, J shed 8 bases, and the junction held 7 bases outside the gene matches. CDR3 in amino acids: CASSSYDRAEAFF. CDR3 bases: TGTGCCAGCAGCTCGTACGACAGGGCAGAAGCTTTCTTT.

This CDR3 reads CASSDPRDRANYGYTF. The CDR3 DNA follows: TGTGCCAGCAGTGACCCCAGAGACAGGGCCAACTATGGCTACACCTTC. The rearrangement uses TRBV6-1 and TRBJ1-2; the match to TRBD1 covers 7 bases. J gave up 2 bases and V 3 bases, and 9 bases lay outside the gene matches. This CDR3 has 16 residues. CDR1 and CDR2 (germline): MNHNS, SASEGT.

V gene TRBV6-5 combines with J gene TRBJ1-1; TRBD1 agrees at 11 bases. V was pared by 2 bases and J by 4 bases, with 0 bases of the junction left unmatched. Germline CDR1 reads MNHEY; CDR2 reads SVGAGI. The CDR3 length is 14 residues. The CDR3 sequence is CASSYGTGGTEAFF. In DNA, the CDR3 is TGTGCCAGCAGTTACGGGACAGGGGGCACTGAAGCTTTCTTT.

V gene TRBV5-1 combines with J gene TRBJ1-3; the D gene is possibly TRBD1 (5 bases). Trimming pared 2 bases from V and 0 bases from J, leaving 15 bases between. CDR1 and CDR2 (germline): SGHRS, YFSETQ. CDR3 size: 17 residues. CDR3 sequence: CASSFGTRDLSGNTIYF. The CDR3 DNA sequence: TGCGCCAGCAGCTTTGGGACTCGTGACCTCTCTGGAAACACCATATATTTT.

This sequence joins TRBV6-1 and TRBJ2-1; D may be TRBD2 (6 bases). The CDR3 runs to 15 residues. Germline values: CDR1 MNHNS, CDR2 SASEGT. Trimming pared 1 base from V and 4 bases from J, leaving 11 bases between. This CDR3 reads CASSEGGSGYNEQFF. The CDR3 DNA sequence: TGTGCCAGCAGTGAAGGCGGTAGCGGTTACAATGAGCAGTTCTTC.

The V and J genes are TRBV6-6 and TRBJ2-3, with 12 bases fitting TRBD2. V was clipped by 6 bases and J by 3 bases; unmatched bases: 7. The CDR3 has 16 amino acids. From germline, CDR1 is MNHNY and CDR2 SVGAGI (reference sequence). The chain's CDR3 is CASSPRTSGVTDTQYF. In DNA, the CDR3 is TGTGCCAGCAGCCCCCGGACTAGCGGGGTAACAGATACGCAGTATTTT.

This clone has only a few counts. V and J are TRBV12-3 or TRBV12-4 and TRBJ1-1, with D unresolved. V lost 3 bases, J lost 0 bases, and 5 bases lay in between. The CDR3 has 13 amino acids. CDR3 coding DNA: TGTGCCAGCAGTTTCTCAGTGAACACTGAAGCTTTCTTT. It codes for CASSFSVNTEAFF.

The genes are TRBV23-1 and TRBJ1-1; a possible D gene is TRBD1 (6 bases). TRBV23-1 counts as an open reading frame of uncertain function. The ends were cut back, 4 bases at V and 1 base at J, with 16 bases in the middle. This CDR3 contains 16 residues. The CDR3 DNA reads as TGCGCCAGCAGTCGTCCTCTGGGGGCGACGAACACTGAAGCTTTCTTT. Translation: CASSRPLGATNTEAFF.

The chain uses TRBV6-5 and TRBJ1-3; TRBD1 might be the D (6 bases). The length of the CDR3 is 15 residues. Trimming cost V 5 bases and J 1 base, with 12 bases left between them. Germline V gives CDR1 MNHEY, CDR2 SVGAGI. The CDR3 nucleotides read TGTGCCAGCAGTCCTTATACAGGGTCTGGAAACACCATATATTTT. Encoded protein: CASSPYTGSGNTIYF.

The chain is built from TRBV11-2 and TRBJ1-4; D ambiguous. CDR3 length: 15 amino acids. V lost 1 base and J 8 bases, leaving 14 bases between the germline ends. Germline values: CDR1 SGHAT, CDR2 FQNNGV. CDR3 region: CASSLGSGRREKLFF. CDR3 nucleotides: TGTGCCAGCAGCTTAGGGTCCGGGAGAAGGGAAAAACTGTTTTTT.

This sequence joins TRBV20-1 and TRBJ1-4; maybe TRBD1 (5 bases). Germline CDR1 DFQATT, CDR2 SNEGSKA (reference sequence). V was shortened by 4 bases and J by 8 bases, with 8 bases between the two germline ends. This CDR3 is 11 amino acids long. CDR3 in amino acids: CSATGKEKLFF. The CDR3 DNA is TGCAGTGCTACAGGGAAGGAAAAACTGTTTTTT.

This clone was seen just once. The chain employs TRBV19 and TRBJ1-1; no clear D gene. The germline CDR1 and CDR2 sequences are LNHDA and SQIVND (reference sequence). Between the trimmed V and J ends, which lost 7 bases and 4 bases, there was a span of 16 bases. CDR3 size: 14 residues. For the CDR3, the DNA is TGTGCCAGTATAGGGTCGGGGTCCGGCACTGAAGCTTTCTTT. It is translated as CASIGSGSGTEAFF.

The chain has TRBV2 and TRBJ1-1; D remains unclear. The CDR3 spans 13 residues. Per germline, CDR1 SNHLY and CDR2 FYNNEI. Trimming took 5 bases from V and 1 from J, leaving 8 bases between them. The CDR3 loop reads CASSPTANTEAFF. The CDR3 nucleotides read TGTGCCAGCAGTCCTACAGCGAACACTGAAGCTTTCTTT.